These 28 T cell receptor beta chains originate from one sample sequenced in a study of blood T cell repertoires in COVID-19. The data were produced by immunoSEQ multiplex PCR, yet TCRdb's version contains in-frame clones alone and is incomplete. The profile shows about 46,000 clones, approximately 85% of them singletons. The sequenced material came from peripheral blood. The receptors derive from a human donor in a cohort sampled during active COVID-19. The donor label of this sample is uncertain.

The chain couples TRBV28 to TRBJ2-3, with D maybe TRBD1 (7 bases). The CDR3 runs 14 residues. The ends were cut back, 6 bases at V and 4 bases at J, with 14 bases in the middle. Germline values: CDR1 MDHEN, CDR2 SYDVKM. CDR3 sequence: CASRNQGGADTQYF. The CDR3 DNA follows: TGTGCCAGCAGGAATCAGGGGGGCGCAGATACGCAGTATTTT.

DNA for the CDR3: TGTGCCAGCAGCTCGAATATGGGCAGGGGAGGGCCTGAAGCTTTCTTT. It translates to CASSSNMGRGGPEAFF. The V and J genes are TRBV7-9 and TRBJ1-1; the D gene is possibly TRBD1 (6 bases). The CDR3 totals 16 residues. In germline, CDR1 is SEHNR, CDR2 FQNEAQ (reference sequence). V was shortened by 4 bases and J by 6 bases, with 21 bases between the two germline ends.

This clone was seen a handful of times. CDR3 DNA sequence: TGTGCCAGCAGCCTCGGAGACAGGGTGCATTCACCCCTCCACTTT. Translating gives CASSLGDRVHSPLHF. This chain uses TRBV13 with TRBJ1-6, with 7 bases lining up with TRBD1. This CDR3 comprises 15 residues. Germline CDR1 and CDR2: PRHDT and FYEKMQ (reference sequence). V dropped 5 bases and J dropped 8; count of bases not matched to a gene: 9.

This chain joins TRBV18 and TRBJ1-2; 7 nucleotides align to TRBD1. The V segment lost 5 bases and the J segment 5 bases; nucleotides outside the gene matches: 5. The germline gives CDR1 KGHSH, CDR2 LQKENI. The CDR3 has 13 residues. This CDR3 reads CASSTGESYGYTF. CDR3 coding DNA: TGTGCCAGCTCAACAGGGGAAAGTTATGGCTACACCTTC.

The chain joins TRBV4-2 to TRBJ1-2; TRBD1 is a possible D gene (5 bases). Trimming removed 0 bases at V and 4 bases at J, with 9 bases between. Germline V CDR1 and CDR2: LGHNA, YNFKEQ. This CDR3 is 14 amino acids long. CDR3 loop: CASSQDRVGYGYTF. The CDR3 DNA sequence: TGTGCCAGCAGCCAAGACAGGGTTGGCTATGGCTACACCTTC.

In nucleotides, the CDR3 is TGTGCCAGCAGTTCCCAGGGCACCGGGGAGCTGTTTTTT. This codes for CASSSQGTGELFF. The chain is built from TRBV28 and TRBJ2-2, with D perhaps TRBD1 (5 bases). Germline CDR1 and CDR2: MDHEN and SYDVKM. The CDR3 spans 13 residues. V was clipped by 4 bases and J by 4 bases, with 7 bases between them.

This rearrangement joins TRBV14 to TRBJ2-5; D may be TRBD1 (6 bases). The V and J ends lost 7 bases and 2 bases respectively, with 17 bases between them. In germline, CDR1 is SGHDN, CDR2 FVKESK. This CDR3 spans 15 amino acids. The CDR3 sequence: CASTEVAGAQETQYF. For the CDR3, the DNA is TGTGCCAGCACCGAAGTGGCAGGGGCGCAAGAGACCCAGTACTTC.

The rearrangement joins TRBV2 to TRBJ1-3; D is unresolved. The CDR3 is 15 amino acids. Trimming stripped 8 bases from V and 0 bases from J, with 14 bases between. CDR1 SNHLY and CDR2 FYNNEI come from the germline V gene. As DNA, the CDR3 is TGTGCCAGCTCGCTCGAGGGTTTCTCTGGAAACACCATATATTTT. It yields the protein CASSLEGFSGNTIYF.

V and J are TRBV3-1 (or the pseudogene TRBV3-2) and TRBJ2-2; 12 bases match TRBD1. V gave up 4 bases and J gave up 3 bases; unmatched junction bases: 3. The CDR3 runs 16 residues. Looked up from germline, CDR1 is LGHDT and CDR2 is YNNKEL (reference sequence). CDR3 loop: CASSPGTGGDTGELFF. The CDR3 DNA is TGTGCCAGCAGCCCCGGGACAGGGGGCGACACCGGGGAGCTGTTTTTT.

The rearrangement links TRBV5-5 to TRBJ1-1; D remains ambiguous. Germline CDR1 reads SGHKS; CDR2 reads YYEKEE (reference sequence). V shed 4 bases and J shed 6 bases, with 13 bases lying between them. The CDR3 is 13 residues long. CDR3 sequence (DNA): TGTGCCAGCAGCCGAACGAGGGCGGCTGAAGCTTTCTTT. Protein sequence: CASSRTRAAEAFF.

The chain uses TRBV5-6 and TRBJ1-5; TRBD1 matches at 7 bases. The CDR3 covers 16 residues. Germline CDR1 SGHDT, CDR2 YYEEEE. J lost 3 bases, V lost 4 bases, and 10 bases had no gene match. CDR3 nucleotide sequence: TGTGCCAGCAGCCGACAGGGTCACCTCGCCAATCAGCCCCAGCATTTT. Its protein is CASSRQGHLANQPQHF. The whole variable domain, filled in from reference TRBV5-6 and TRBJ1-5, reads DAGVTQSPTHLIKTRGQQVTLRCSPKSGHDTVSWYQQALGQGPQFIFQYYEEEERQRGNFPDRFSGHQFPNYSSELNVNALLLGDSALYLCASSRQGHLANQPQHFGDGTRLSIL.

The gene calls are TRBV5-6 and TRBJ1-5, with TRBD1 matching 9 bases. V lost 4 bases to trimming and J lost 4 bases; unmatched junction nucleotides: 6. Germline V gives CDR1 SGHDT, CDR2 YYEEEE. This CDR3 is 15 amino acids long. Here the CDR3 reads CASSPGTGYNQPQHF. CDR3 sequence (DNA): TGTGCCAGCAGCCCCGGGACAGGGTATAATCAGCCCCAGCATTTT. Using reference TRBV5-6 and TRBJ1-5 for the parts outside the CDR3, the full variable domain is DAGVTQSPTHLIKTRGQQVTLRCSPKSGHDTVSWYQQALGQGPQFIFQYYEEEERQRGNFPDRFSGHQFPNYSSELNVNALLLGDSALYLCASSPGTGYNQPQHFGDGTRLSIL.

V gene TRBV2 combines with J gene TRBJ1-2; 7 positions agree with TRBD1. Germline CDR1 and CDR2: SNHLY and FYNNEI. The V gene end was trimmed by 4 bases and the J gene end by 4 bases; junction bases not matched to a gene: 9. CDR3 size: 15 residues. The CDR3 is CASSAGRGSSYGYTF. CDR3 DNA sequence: TGTGCCAGCAGTGCGGGCAGGGGGTCCTCCTATGGCTACACCTTC.

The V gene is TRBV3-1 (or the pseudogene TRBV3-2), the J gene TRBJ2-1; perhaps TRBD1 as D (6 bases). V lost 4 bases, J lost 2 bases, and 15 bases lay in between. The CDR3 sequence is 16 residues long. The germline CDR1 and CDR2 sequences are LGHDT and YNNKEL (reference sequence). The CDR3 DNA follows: TGTGCCAGCAGCCGGGGGCCTAGCTTTACCTACAATGAGCAGTTCTTC. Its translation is CASSRGPSFTYNEQFF.

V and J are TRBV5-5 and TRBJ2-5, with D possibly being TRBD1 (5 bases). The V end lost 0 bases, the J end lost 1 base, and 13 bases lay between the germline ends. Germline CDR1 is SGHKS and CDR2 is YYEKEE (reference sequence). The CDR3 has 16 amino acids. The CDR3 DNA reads TGTGCCAGCAGCTTGGGGAATAAGGGGCCCCAAGAGACCCAGTACTTC. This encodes CASSLGNKGPQETQYF.

Here the CDR3 DNA reads TGTGCCAGCAGCTTAGGCGACTTACGTAATGAGCAGTTCTTC. It specifies CASSLGDLRNEQFF. The chain links TRBV7-2 to TRBJ2-1; D uncertain. Trimming took 1 base from V and 7 from J, leaving 11 bases between them. The CDR3 consists of 14 residues. Per the germline V gene, CDR1 is SGHTA and CDR2 is FQGNSA.

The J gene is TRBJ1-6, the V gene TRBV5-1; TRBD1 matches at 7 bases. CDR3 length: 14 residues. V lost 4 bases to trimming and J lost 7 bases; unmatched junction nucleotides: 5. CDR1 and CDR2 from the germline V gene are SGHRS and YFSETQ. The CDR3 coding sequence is TGCGCCAGCAGCCCGGGACAGCAGAATTCACCCCTCCACTTT. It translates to CASSPGQQNSPLHF.

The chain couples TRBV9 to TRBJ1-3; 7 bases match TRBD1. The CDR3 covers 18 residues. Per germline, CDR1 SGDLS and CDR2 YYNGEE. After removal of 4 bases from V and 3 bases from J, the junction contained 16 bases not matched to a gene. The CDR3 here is CASSHPSLANRGGNTIYF. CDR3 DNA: TGTGCCAGCAGCCACCCCTCCCTTGCGAACAGGGGTGGAAACACCATATATTTT.

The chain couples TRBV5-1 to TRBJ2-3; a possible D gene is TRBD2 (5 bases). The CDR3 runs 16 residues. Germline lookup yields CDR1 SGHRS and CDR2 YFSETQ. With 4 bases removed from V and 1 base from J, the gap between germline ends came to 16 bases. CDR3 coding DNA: TGCGCCAGCAGCCCCAGAGGACGGGGAGGCACAGATACGCAGTATTTT. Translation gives CASSPRGRGGTDTQYF.

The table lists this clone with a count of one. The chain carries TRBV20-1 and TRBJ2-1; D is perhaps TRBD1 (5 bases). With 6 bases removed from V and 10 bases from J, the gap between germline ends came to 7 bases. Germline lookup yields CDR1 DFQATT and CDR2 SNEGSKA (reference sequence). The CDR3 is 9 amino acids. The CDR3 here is CSAGVEQFF. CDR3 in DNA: TGCAGTGCAGGGGTCGAGCAGTTCTTC.

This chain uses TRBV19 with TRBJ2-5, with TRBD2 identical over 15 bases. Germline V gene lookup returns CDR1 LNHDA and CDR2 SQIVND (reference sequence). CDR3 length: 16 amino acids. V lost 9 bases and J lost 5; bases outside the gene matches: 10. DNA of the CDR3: TGTGCCAGCTCTGCGGGACTAGCGGGGGGCTGGGAGACCCAGTACTTC. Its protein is CASSAGLAGGWETQYF.

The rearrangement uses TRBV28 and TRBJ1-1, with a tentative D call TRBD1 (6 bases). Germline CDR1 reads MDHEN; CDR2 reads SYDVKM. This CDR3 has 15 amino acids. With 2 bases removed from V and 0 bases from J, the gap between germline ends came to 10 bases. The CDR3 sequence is CASSLVAGVNTEAFF. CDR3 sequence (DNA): TGTGCCAGCAGTTTAGTGGCAGGGGTGAACACTGAAGCTTTCTTT.

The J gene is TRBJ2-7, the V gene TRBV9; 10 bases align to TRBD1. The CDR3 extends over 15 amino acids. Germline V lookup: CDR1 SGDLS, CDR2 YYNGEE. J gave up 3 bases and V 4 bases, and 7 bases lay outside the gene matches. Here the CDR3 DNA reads TGTGCCAGCAGCCCTATCTGGGACAGGGGCTACGAGCAGTACTTC. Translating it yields CASSPIWDRGYEQYF.

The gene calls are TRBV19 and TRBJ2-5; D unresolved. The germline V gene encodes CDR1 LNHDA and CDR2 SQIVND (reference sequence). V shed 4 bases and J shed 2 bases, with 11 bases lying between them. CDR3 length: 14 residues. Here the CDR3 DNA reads TGTGCCAGTAGTAATAACGGGTATCAAGAGACCCAGTACTTC. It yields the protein CASSNNGYQETQYF.

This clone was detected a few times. CDR3 nucleotide sequence: TGTGCCAGCAGGTTCGACAGGGTCACCGGGGAGCTGTTTTTT. It yields the protein CASRFDRVTGELFF. The chain carries TRBV7-9 and TRBJ2-2; 7 bases match TRBD1. V lost 6 bases to trimming and J lost 4 bases; unmatched junction nucleotides: 5. The CDR3 runs 14 residues. Germline lookup yields CDR1 SEHNR and CDR2 FQNEAQ (reference sequence). The variable domain in full, with the rest retrieved from reference TRBV7-9 and TRBJ2-2, is DTGVSQNPRHKITKRGQNVTFRCDPISEHNRLYWYRQTLGQGPEFLTYFQNEAQLEKSRLLSDRFSAERPKGSFSTLEIQRTEQGDSAMYLCASRFDRVTGELFFGEGSRLTVL.

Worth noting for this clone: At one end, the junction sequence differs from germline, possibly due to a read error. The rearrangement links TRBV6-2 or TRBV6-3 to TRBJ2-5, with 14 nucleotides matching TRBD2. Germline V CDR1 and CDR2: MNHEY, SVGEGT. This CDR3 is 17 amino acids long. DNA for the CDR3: TGTGCCAGCACTTACGGGACTAGCGGGGGTTCCCAAGAGACCCAGTACTTC. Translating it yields CASTYGTSGGSQETQYF.

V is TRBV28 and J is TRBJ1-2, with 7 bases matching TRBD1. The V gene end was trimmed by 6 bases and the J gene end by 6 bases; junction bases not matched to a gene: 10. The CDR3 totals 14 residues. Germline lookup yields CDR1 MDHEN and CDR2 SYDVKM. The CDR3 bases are TGTGCCAGCAGCCTAACCACAGGGGTTAATGGCTACACCTTC. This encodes CASSLTTGVNGYTF.

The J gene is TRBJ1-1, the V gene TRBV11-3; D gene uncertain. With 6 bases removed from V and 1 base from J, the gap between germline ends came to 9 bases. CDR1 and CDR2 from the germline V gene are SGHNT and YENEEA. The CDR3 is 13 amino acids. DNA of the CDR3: TGTGCCAGCAGTTTAAACAGGAACACTGAAGCTTTCTTT. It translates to CASSLNRNTEAFF.